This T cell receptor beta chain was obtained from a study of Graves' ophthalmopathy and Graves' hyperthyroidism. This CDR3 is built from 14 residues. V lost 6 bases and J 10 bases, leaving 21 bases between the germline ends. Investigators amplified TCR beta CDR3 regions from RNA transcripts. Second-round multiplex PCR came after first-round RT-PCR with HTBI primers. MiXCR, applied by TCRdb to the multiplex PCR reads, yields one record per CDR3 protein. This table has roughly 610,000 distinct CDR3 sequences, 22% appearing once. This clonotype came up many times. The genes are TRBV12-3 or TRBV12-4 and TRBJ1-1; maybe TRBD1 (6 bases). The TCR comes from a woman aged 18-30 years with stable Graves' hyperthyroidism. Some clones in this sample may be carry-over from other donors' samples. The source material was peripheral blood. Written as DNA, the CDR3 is TGTGCCAGCAGCCCTTTGGGGGGCGGTTTAGGAGCTTTCTTT. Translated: CASSPLGGGLGAFF.